The T cell receptor (beta chain) under discussion was sequenced for a study of T cell clones after liver transplantation. The CDR3 consists of 16 residues. V shed 6 bases and J shed 2 bases, with 17 bases lying between them. Germline loops: CDR1 SNHLY, CDR2 FYNNEI. Repertoires were generated with immunoSEQ multiplex PCR, while TCRdb's copy carries only in-frame clones and drops some. The profile shows roughly 120,000 clones, 75% to 95% of them singletons. This TCR was sampled from a human patient who received a liver transplant. Some T cells may be the graft donor's. The rearrangement links TRBV2 to TRBJ1-3; D is unclear. The sequencing here drew on CD4+ T cells from blood, taken 12 months after liver transplant. This chain's CDR3 is CASSRPGEGTGNTIYF. The CDR3 DNA follows: TGTGCCAGCAGCCGCCCCGGGGAGGGTACTGGAAACACCATATATTTT.